A single TCR beta chain is shown here with its context. Its antigen is undetermined. TCRdb independently ran MiXCR on the RT-PCR reads; one entry per CDR3 protein. The table lists approximately 520,000 distinct CDR3 sequences, 25% of them singletons. V lost 1 base and J 7 bases, leaving 11 bases between the germline ends. Germline-derived CDR1 and CDR2 are SGHRS and YFSETQ. This CDR3 has 13 residues. The data were taken from a study of response to subunit inactivated influenza vaccine. Findings and limits, study-wide: A suggestion made by the authors is that each seasonal influenza vaccination recruits few new T cells.

Here the sequenced sample was CD4+ T cells sorted from PBMCs, taken less than 6 days after vaccination. The rearrangement joins TRBV5-1 to TRBJ1-2; the D gene is possibly TRBD1 (6 bases). This clonotype was sampled from a man aged 50-60 years who received an inactivated influenza vaccine. CDR3 in amino acids: CASSLSGARGYTF. The CDR3 DNA reads TGCGCCAGCAGCTTGTCAGGGGCGCGTGGCTACACCTTC. Together with reference TRBV5-1 and TRBJ1-2, the CDR3 gives the full variable domain: KAGVTQTPRYLIKTRGQQVTLSCSPISGHRSVSWYQQTPGQGLQFLFEYFSETQRNKGNFPGRFSGRQFSNSRSEMNVSTLELGDSALYLCASSLSGARGYTFGSGTRLTVV.